The clone carrying this TCR beta chain was counted a few times. The antigen is not known. This entry is derived from a study of glioma-infiltrating T cells. Overall study findings and caveats: Tissue-blood divergence was below expectation in non-neoplastic patients, above in gliomas.

The germline V and J ends were trimmed by 1 base and 5 bases, with 8 bases remaining between them. This CDR3 region has 13 residues. Germline values: CDR1 MDHEN, CDR2 SYDVKM. Amplification of TCR alpha and beta CDR3 regions from RNA used iRepertoire nested multiplex PCR. TCRdb re-called the multiplex PCR reads through MiXCR, storing one row per CDR3 protein. The sample includes around 120,000 distinct CDR3 sequences, under 25% of them seen just once. Input material: glioma tissue, nonneoplastic brain tissue, or PBMCs (not recorded which). This clonotype originated in a human donor with low-grade glioma or glioblastoma, undergoing nonglioma brain surgery, or in good health (not recorded which). This chain joins TRBV28 and TRBJ1-2; D ambiguous. The CDR3 protein is CASSLLAEYGYTF. The DNA for the CDR3 is TGTGCCAGCAGTTTATTGGCCGAGTATGGCTACACCTTC.